This TCR beta chain came from a study of radiotherapy plus CTLA-4 blockade in lung cancer listed by TCRdb under 2018. The study in broad terms: Among the enrolled patients, approximately 18% had an objective response, and less than 40% reached disease control.

Preparation of the library involved the immunoSEQ multiplex PCR assay. Held by TCRdb, this immuneACCESS table contains in-frame sequences only and omits some clones. Under half of the omission traces to an unresolved V gene where checked; the cause of the rest is unknown. Present in this sample are about 48,000 clones, around nine tenths of which were seen just once. Of the sample, around a sixth falls within the top ten clones. V lost 4 bases and J lost 7 bases, and the count of bases not matched to a germline gene is 9. Inclusive of the bounding cysteine and phenylalanine, the CDR3 is 16 residues long. Of the read, only the CDR3 DNA is kept; its 48 bases are in frame from base 1. CDR1 and CDR2 were assigned from the germline V gene as SGHTS and YDEGEE. General findings and caveats noted by the study authors: TCR clones derived from tumors expanded in peripheral blood after treatment with radiotherapy and ipilimumab. The strongest predictors of response were reported to be early dynamic shifts in blood T cell clones along with a rise in serum interferon-beta following radiation.

Focal radiation therapy combined with CTLA-4 blockade (ipilimumab) was tested in patients with chemo-refractory metastatic non-small-cell lung cancer. Points on this clone: The antigen this receptor binds is unknown. No much larger clone is present one base from it, and per-base qualities are unavailable.

This sample comprised peripheral blood, obtained from a patient treated with radiotherapy plus ipilimumab. Here the chain combines TRBV5-8 and TRBJ2-3; TRBD2 aligns with 13 central bases. This TCR came from a human donor with non-small cell lung cancer that progressed on radiotherapy plus ipilimumab. Some clones in this sample may be carry-over from other donors' samples. The CDR3 in this case is CASSPGTSGKANTQYF. At the DNA level, the sequence is TGTGCCAGCAGCCCAGGGACTAGCGGGAAGGCGAATACGCAGTATTTT.